This T cell receptor (beta chain) originates from a study of T cell responses to AZD1222 COVID-19 vaccine. Study-wide results and limits: Repertoires in all cases were sampled only once the peak T cell response had passed. Among AZD1222 vaccinees, only five or six were seropositive at baseline. Increases in Spike-specific TCR breadth and depth were seen after two AZD1222 doses. Clonal diversity was possibly underestimated, and the donors were mostly white British, with more females.

Only in-frame clones appear in the TCRdb table, and some are missing; sequencing was by immunoSEQ multiplex PCR. The sample holds 72,000 or so clones, approximately 81% seen once. About this clone itself: Its cognate antigen is unknown.

The CDR3 totals 14 residues. Germline V gene data show CDR1 as SGHRS and CDR2 as YFSETQ. Deletions cut 0 bases from V and 3 bases from J, with 10 bases between. The TCR sequence derives from an adult in good health. This rearrangement joins TRBV5-1 to TRBJ2-7; D is perhaps TRBD1 (5 bases). Here the sequenced sample was peripheral blood, taken on day 0 of AZD1222 vaccination. The CDR3 here is CASSLGTGNYEQYF. CDR3 in DNA: TGCGCCAGCAGCTTGGGTACAGGTAACTACGAGCAGTACTTC.